Below are 12 T cell receptor beta chains sequenced from a single sample in a study of blood T cell repertoires in COVID-19 (dated by TCRdb to 2020 to 2022). Library preparation was by the immunoSEQ multiplex PCR assay. Entries here come from immuneACCESS through TCRdb and include only in-frame sequences with V and J called. Some clones fail to appear in such tables; in the studies checked, an unresolved V gene covers under half of the shortfall, and the cause of the remainder is unknown. The sample has 65,000 to 90,000 clones on record, 82% of them singletons. 4% to 5% of the sample is taken by the ten largest. The specimen sequenced was peripheral blood. The receptors were gathered from a woman between 55 and 75 years old with acute or convalescent COVID-19.

The chain combines TRBV2 with TRBJ1-4, with 12 positions matching TRBD1. Germline values: CDR1 SNHLY, CDR2 FYNNEI. CDR3 length: 17 amino acids. The V gene end was trimmed by 3 bases and the J gene end by 7 bases; junction bases not matched to a gene: 9. This CDR3 reads CASSEGTGGFIGEKLFF. The CDR3 DNA is TGTGCCAGCAGTGAGGGGACAGGGGGCTTTATCGGTGAAAAACTGTTTTTT.

The chain employs TRBV4-1 and TRBJ2-5, with D maybe TRBD1 (6 bases). CDR3 length: 15 amino acids. Germline assignment: CDR1 MGHRA and CDR2 YSYEKL. Trimming removed 1 base at V and 4 bases at J, with 13 bases between. CDR3 in amino acids: CASSQGQGWGETQYF. The CDR3 region has the DNA TGCGCCAGCAGCCAAGGGCAGGGGTGGGGAGAGACCCAGTACTTC.

This rearrangement joins TRBV2 to TRBJ1-2, with TRBD1 identical over 10 bases. Per germline, CDR1 SNHLY and CDR2 FYNNEI. The CDR3 is 13 amino acids. The V and J ends lost 7 bases and 6 bases, in that order; junction bases with no gene match: 5. Here the CDR3 DNA reads TGTGCCAGCAACCGACAGGGGGCTAATGGCTACACCTTC. This gives the protein CASNRQGANGYTF.

The gene calls are TRBV5-1 and TRBJ1-3, with D uncertain. Germline-derived CDR1 and CDR2 are SGHRS and YFSETQ. CDR3 length: 12 residues. Trimming removed 2 bases from V and 4 bases from J, with 4 bases in between. The CDR3 is CASSLQGNTIYF. CDR3 sequence (DNA): TGCGCCAGCAGCTTACAAGGAAACACCATATATTTT.

The table lists this clone with a count of one. The rearrangement uses TRBV4-1 and TRBJ1-4; 7 positions agree with TRBD1. The CDR3 length is 14 residues. Trimming removed 1 base from V and 13 bases from J; junction bases left unmatched: 9. Germline V gene sequence: CDR1 MGHRA, CDR2 YSYEKL. CDR3 sequence: CASSQGTGLGGLFF. CDR3 DNA: TGCGCCAGCAGCCAAGGGACAGGCCTTGGAGGACTGTTTTTT.

This chain connects TRBV3-1 (or the pseudogene TRBV3-2) to TRBJ1-2; 8 bases line up with TRBD1. The germline V gene encodes CDR1 LGHDT and CDR2 YNNKEL (reference sequence). CDR3 length: 13 amino acids. Trimming took 4 bases from V and 4 from J; bases not matched to a gene: 2. The CDR3 loop is CASSPGQGYGYTF. The CDR3 coding sequence is TGTGCCAGCAGCCCTGGACAGGGCTATGGCTACACCTTC.

This clone appeared a single time. The J gene is TRBJ2-2, the V gene TRBV6-5; the D gene is possibly TRBD2 (7 bases). CDR3 length: 12 amino acids. Trimming took off 6 bases at V and 6 bases at J, with 8 bases between the two ends. Germline V gene sequence: CDR1 MNHEY, CDR2 SVGAGI. The CDR3 nucleotides read TGTGCCAGCAGAGGGGGGGCCGGGGAGCTGTTTTTT. It yields the protein CASRGGAGELFF.

J is TRBJ2-5 and V is TRBV29-1; TRBD2 is a possible D gene (6 bases). Trimming shortened V by 4 bases and J by 4 bases, and 7 bases separated the two germline ends. The CDR3 runs 11 residues. Germline V gene data show CDR1 as SQVTM and CDR2 as ANQGSEA. CDR3 amino acids: CSVVGGETQYF. Written as DNA, the CDR3 is TGCAGCGTTGTCGGGGGAGAGACCCAGTACTTC. Filled out from reference TRBV29-1 and TRBJ2-5, the complete variable domain reads SAVISQKPSRDICQRGTSLTIQCQVDSQVTMMFWYRQQPGQSLTLIATANQGSEATYESGFVIDKFPISRPNLTFSTLTVSNMSPEDSSIYLCSVVGGETQYFGPGTRLLVL.

This clone has a single count. The chain combines TRBV7-9 with TRBJ1-3; D ambiguous. Trimming removed 7 bases at V and 0 bases at J, with 16 bases between. CDR1 is SEHNR, CDR2 FQNEAQ, per germline (reference sequence). The CDR3 has 16 residues. CDR3 nucleotides: TGTGCCAGCACCACACGCGTGGGGAGCTCTGGAAACACCATATATTTT. Its protein is CASTTRVGSSGNTIYF.

DNA of the CDR3: TGTGCCAGCAGCTTAGCCCGGGGGTCCGTTGAGCAGTTCTTC. The encoded protein is CASSLARGSVEQFF. V is TRBV7-2 and J is TRBJ2-1; maybe TRBD2 (6 bases). CDR1 and CDR2 from the germline V gene are SGHTA and FQGNSA. The CDR3 sequence is 14 residues long. Trimming stripped 0 bases from V and 9 bases from J, with 12 bases between.

CDR3 in amino acids: CASSQDLSGSTDTQYF. As DNA, the CDR3 is TGTGCCAGCAGCCAAGATCTAAGCGGCAGCACAGATACGCAGTATTTT. The rearrangement links TRBV3-1 (or the pseudogene TRBV3-2) to TRBJ2-3, with D possibly matching TRBD2 (5 bases). V was cut by 0 bases and J by 0 bases, with 10 bases left in between. The CDR3 extends over 16 amino acids. The germline V gene encodes CDR1 LGHDT and CDR2 YNNKEL (reference sequence).

The genes are TRBV3-1 (or the pseudogene TRBV3-2) and TRBJ2-2; 10 positions agree with TRBD1. This CDR3 has 17 residues. Per germline, CDR1 LGHDT and CDR2 YNNKEL (reference sequence). The ends lost 2 bases at V and 2 bases at J; junction bases unmatched: 5. The CDR3 DNA follows: TGTGCCAGCAGCCAAACCGGGACAGGGGTCAACACCGGGGAGCTGTTTTTT. It yields the protein CASSQTGTGVNTGELFF.